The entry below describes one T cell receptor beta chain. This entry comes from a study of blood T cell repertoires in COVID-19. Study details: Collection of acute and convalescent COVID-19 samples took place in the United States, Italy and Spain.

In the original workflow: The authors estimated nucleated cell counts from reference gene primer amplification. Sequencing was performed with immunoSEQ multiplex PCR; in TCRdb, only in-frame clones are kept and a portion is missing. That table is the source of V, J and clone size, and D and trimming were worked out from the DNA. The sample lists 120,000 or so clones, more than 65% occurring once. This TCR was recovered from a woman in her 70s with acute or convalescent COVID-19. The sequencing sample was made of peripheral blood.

DNA of the CDR3: TGTGCCAGCAGCTGGAGTGGAGGGGATGAGCAGTTCTTC. Encoded protein: CASSWSGGDEQFF. The chain links TRBV9 to TRBJ2-1; a weak D match, TRBD2 (6 bases). Trimming pared 4 bases from V and 8 bases from J, leaving 13 bases between. Germline V gene sequence: CDR1 SGDLS, CDR2 YYNGEE. CDR3 size: 13 residues.